This T cell receptor beta chain came from a study of T-cell memory formation after mild COVID-19 (dated by TCRdb to the early 2020s). A note on the overall study: TCR sequence clusters from the two donors were largely donor specific. Longitudinal TCRalpha and TCRbeta repertoire sequencing tracked T-cell clones expanding and contracting after mild COVID-19 in a couple of donors. The cohort was made up of two young adult volunteers, one female and one male, who were previously healthy. Here is what the overall study found, with its caveats: Only a couple of mild cases were covered by the study, and larger cohorts that include severe cases with pre-infection samples were considered necessary. Contracting CD4+ clones appeared mostly in the CM and EM memory subsets, whereas CD8+ clones were enriched in EMRA. The second-wave clones that peaked on day 37 were not confirmed to be SARS-CoV-2 specific. Some responding clones were detected in pre-infection memory, suggesting pre-existing cross-reactive memory T cells joined the SARS-CoV-2 response. Balanced CD4/CD8 phenotypes were observed for clones contracting from day 15 to 85, whereas a bias towards CD4+ was observed for a second wave of clones expanding from day 15 to 37.

PBMCs were isolated by Ficoll-Paque density gradient centrifugation. These reads were obtained on an Illumina NovaSeq 6000. Using 5'RACE with constant-segment primers, TCRalpha and TCRbeta cDNA libraries were constructed, with sample barcodes and unique molecular identifiers added in the process. Trizol reagent was used to extract RNA from every sample. The libraries were amplified in two PCR steps, and the second step added a second sample barcode and Illumina TruSeq adapters. The libraries were sequenced on an Illumina NovaSeq using 2 x 150 bp paired-end reads. The authors' pipeline ran thus. Demultiplexing of reads and collapsing into UMI-guided consensus sequences were performed with migec v1.2.7. Using mixcr v2.1.11, the UMI consensuses were aligned to TRA and TRB V and J templates and assembled into clonotypes. Clonotypes were classified as expanded or contracted when called significant by both edgeR and NoisET, with noise models trained on biological replicates. For edgeR calls, the cutoffs were a false discovery rate-adjusted p below 0.01 and a log2 fold-change threshold of 1. As an exploratory analysis of dynamics, max-normalized trajectories of the 1000 most abundant clonotypes were examined with PCA combined with hierarchical clustering. Separately sequenced CD4+ and CD8+ repertoires were used to assign a CD4 or CD8 phenotype to each responding clone. TCRdb ran its own pipeline on the public reads, namely fastp trimming at Q25 and MiXCR clone calling, and kept in-frame beta chains. Rows matching on CDR3 protein sequence are summarized as one entry with the most common DNA and genes. In this record, the V and J calls reflect TCRdb's handling and not the investigators' own analysis. The sample data list fewer than 700,000 distinct CDR3 sequences, and about 20% of these were observed just once. Clones ranked in the top ten supply approximately 8.4% of the sample.

Only a few counts were recorded for this clonotype. Its cognate antigen has yet to be identified. Base quality data are lacking; no much larger clone is found one base away. V ends up 3 bases short and J 0 bases short, with an unmatched junction base count of 23. The CDR3 measures 22 amino acids from cysteine to phenylalanine. Of the read, only the CDR3 DNA is kept; its 66 bases are in frame from base 1. Looking up the germline V gene yields CDR1 SGHDN and CDR2 FVKESK. The origin of this receptor is an adult woman who had mild COVID-19 (a few samples of this study predate the infection). The sample titles of this study are shuffled in the database, so cell type and time point are left out; the donor was told from shared clones. Sequenced: PBMCs or a T cell subset sorted from them (not recorded which). The chain is assembled from TRBV14 and TRBJ1-1; the junction holds 9 bases that match TRBD1. The CDR3 region has the sequence CASSHHLLGTGRPRSMNTEAFF. In nucleotides, the sequence is TGTGCCAGCAGCCACCACCTACTCGGGACAGGGAGGCCCCGATCAATGAACACTGAAGCTTTCTTT.